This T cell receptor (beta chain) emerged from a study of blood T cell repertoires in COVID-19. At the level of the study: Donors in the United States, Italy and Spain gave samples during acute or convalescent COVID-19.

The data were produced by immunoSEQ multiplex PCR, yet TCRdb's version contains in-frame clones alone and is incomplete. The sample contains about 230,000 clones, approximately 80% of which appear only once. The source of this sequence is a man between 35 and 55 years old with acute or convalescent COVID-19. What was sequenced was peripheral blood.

The CDR3 DNA reads as TGTGCCAGCAGCTTCAGGGGTAGAGAGACCCAGTACTTC. Encoded protein: CASSFRGRETQYF. The chain combines TRBV4-2 with TRBJ2-5; TRBD1 might be the D (6 bases). There are 13 residues in the CDR3. CDR1 and CDR2 (germline): LGHNA, YNFKEQ. V was clipped by 5 bases and J by 4 bases, with 11 bases between them.